This T cell receptor beta chain emerged from a study of T cell repertoires in cytomegalovirus infection. About the study: Selection of CMV epitopes for the study included recently identified HLA-C-restricted and well-studied HLA-B-restricted ones. Public TCR beta signatures provided an indication of both CMV infection and a matching HLA type. Whole-study results and caveats: Cumulated frequencies of public TCR beta families served to identify carriers of CMV plus the relevant HLA.

In regard to this clonotype: Its target is not known.

CDR1 is SGHVS and CDR2 is FQNEAQ in the germline V gene. Losses at the gene ends were 3 bases for V and 0 bases for J; bases not matched to a gene: 3. CDR3 length equals 16 residues. TCRdb itself ran the reads through MiXCR, one entry per CDR3 protein. The data show about 52,000 distinct CDR3 sequences, with about 20% seen just once and about 80% held by the top ten. The rearrangement links TRBV7-8 to TRBJ2-7; 12 nucleotides align to TRBD2. This TCR was sampled from a human donor in good health (CMV status not recorded). Some clones in this sample may be carry-over from other donors' samples. The specimen was CD8+ T cells from cultured PBMCs, collected from culture after CMV antigen stimulation. The DNA for the CDR3 is TGTGCCAGCAGCTTGGAACTAGCGGGGGGCTCCTACGAGCAGTACTTC. Translating it yields CASSLELAGGSYEQYF.